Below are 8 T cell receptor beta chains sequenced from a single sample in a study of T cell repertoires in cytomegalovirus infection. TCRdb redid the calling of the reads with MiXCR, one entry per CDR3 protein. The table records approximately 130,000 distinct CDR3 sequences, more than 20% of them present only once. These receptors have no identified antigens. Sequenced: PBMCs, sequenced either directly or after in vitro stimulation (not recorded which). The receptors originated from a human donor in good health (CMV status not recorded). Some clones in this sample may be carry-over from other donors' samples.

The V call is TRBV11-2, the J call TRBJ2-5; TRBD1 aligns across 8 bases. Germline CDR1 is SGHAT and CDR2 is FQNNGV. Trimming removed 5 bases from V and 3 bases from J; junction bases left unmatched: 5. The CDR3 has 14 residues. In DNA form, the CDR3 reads TGTGCCAGCAGCGGGCAGGGGGCTAAAGAGACCCAGTACTTC. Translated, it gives CASSGQGAKETQYF.

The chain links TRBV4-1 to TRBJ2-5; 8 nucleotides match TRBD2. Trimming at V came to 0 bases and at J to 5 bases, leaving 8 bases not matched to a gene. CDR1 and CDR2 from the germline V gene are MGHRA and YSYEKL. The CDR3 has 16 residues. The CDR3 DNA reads TGCGCCAGCAGCCAAGAGGTCGGGAGGGCCAGGGAGACCCAGTACTTC. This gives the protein CASSQEVGRARETQYF.

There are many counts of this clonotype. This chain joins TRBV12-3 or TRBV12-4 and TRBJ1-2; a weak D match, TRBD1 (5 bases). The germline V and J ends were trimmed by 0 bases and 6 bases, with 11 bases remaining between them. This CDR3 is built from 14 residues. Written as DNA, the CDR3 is TGTGCCAGCAGTTTAGCGCCGGGGGTTGATGGCTACACCTTC. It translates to CASSLAPGVDGYTF.

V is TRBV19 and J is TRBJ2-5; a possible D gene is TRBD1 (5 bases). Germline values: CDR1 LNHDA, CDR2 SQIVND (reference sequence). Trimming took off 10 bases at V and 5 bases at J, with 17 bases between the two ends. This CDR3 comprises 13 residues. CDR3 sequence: CATTGKKGETQYF. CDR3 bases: TGTGCCACCACTGGGAAGAAGGGGGAGACCCAGTACTTC.

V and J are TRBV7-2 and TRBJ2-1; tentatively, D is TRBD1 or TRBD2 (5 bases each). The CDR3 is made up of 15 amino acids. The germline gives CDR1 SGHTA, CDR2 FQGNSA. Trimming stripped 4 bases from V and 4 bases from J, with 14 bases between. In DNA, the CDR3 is TGTGCCAGCAGCTACGGGGCTGGAAGATACAATGAGCAGTTCTTC. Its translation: CASSYGAGRYNEQFF.

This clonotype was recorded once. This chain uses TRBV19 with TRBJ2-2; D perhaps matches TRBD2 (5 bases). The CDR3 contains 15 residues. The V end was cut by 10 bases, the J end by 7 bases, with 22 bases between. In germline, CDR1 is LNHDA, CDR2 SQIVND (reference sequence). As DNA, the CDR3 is TGTGCCATAGGAGGAACAGACCTGGGCAGCGGGGAGCTGTTTTTT. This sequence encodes CAIGGTDLGSGELFF.

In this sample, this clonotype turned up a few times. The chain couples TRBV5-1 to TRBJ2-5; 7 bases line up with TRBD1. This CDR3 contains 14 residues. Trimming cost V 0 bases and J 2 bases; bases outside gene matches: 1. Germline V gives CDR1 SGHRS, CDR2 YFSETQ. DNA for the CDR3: TGCGCCAGCAGCTTGGCGACAGGGCAAGAGACCCAGTACTTC. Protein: CASSLATGQETQYF.

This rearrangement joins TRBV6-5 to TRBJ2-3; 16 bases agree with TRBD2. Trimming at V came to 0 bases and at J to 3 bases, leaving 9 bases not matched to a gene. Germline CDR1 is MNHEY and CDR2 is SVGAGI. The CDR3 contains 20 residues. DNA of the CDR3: TGTGCCAGCAGTTACTCGCCTCCGGGACTAGCGGGAGGGTTAACAGATACGCAGTATTTT. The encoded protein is CASSYSPPGLAGGLTDTQYF.